The 25 T cell receptor beta chains reported below all come from one sample, sequenced in a study of HIV-infected patients and healthy controls. All unsorted peripheral T cells were captured because whole blood was used without fractionation. cDNA was made from about 500 ng RNA using alpha and beta constant primers. Using multiplexing indices, alpha and beta chain libraries were generated apart by chain-specific third strand synthesis. One entry per CDR3 protein, called by TCRdb with MiXCR from the 5' RACE reads. The sample shows around 7,100 distinct CDR3 sequences, less than 9.5% of them seen only once. The sample was blood, taken before antiretroviral therapy. Receptors were obtained from an adult with HIV infection.

This clonotype is medium-sized (0.01 to 0.1%). The V call is TRBV12-3 or TRBV12-4, the J call TRBJ1-1; 7 nucleotides match TRBD1. This CDR3 is built from 13 residues. With 5 bases clipped from V and 5 bases from J, the junction kept 5 bases outside the gene matches. As DNA, the CDR3 is TGTGCCAGCAGTCGGGACAGACGAACTGAAGCTTTCTTT. Amino acids: CASSRDRRTEAFF.

In its sample, this clonotype was seen many times. V gene TRBV28 combines with J gene TRBJ1-4, with TRBD1 identical over 10 bases. This CDR3 spans 16 amino acids. Germline trimming cut 5 bases from V and 4 bases from J; bases unmatched to any gene: 7. Germline V gene data show CDR1 as MDHEN and CDR2 as SYDVKM. The CDR3 loop is CASSPDRGQGNEKLFF. As DNA, the CDR3 is TGTGCCAGCAGTCCTGACAGGGGGCAGGGTAATGAAAAACTGTTTTTT.

The chain carries TRBV6-6 and TRBJ1-5; 7 bases agree with TRBD1. V lost 5 bases and J lost 5; bases outside the gene matches: 3. The CDR3 is made up of 13 amino acids. CDR1 is MNHNY and CDR2 is SVGAGI in the germline V gene (reference sequence). CDR3 coding DNA: TGTGCCAGCAGTGGGACAGCGGATCAGCCCCAGCATTTT. This translates into CASSGTADQPQHF.

By frequency in the sample, this clonotype is medium-sized. J is TRBJ2-2 and V is TRBV12-3 or TRBV12-4; unclear D gene. The CDR3 has 13 residues. Trimming shortened V by 6 bases and J by 5 bases, and 10 bases separated the two germline ends. Written as DNA, the CDR3 is TGTGCCAGCAGCTACGGGCGGACCGGGGAGCTGTTTTTT. It yields the protein CASSYGRTGELFF.

This clonotype was seen more than once but under ten times. The chain uses TRBV24-1 and TRBJ1-5, with no clear D. The germline V gene encodes CDR1 KGHDR and CDR2 SFDVKD. The CDR3 totals 14 residues. Trimming removed 1 base at V and 6 bases at J, with 9 bases between. The CDR3 region is CATSDLRAAQPQHF. In DNA form, the CDR3 reads TGTGCCACCAGTGATTTAAGGGCTGCTCAGCCCCAGCATTTT.

This clonotype was detected many times. The chain recombines TRBV28 with TRBJ1-1; no clear D gene. Trimming removed 2 bases at V and 0 bases at J, with 7 bases between. The germline CDR1 and CDR2 sequences are MDHEN and SYDVKM. This CDR3 has 14 residues. The CDR3 DNA is TGTGCCAGCAGTTTAGGACGGATGAACACTGAAGCTTTCTTT. Translating gives CASSLGRMNTEAFF.

By share, this clonotype counts as hyperexpanded. The chain recombines TRBV4-1 with TRBJ2-7; 9 nucleotides agree with TRBD1. This CDR3 spans 14 amino acids. CDR1 is MGHRA, CDR2 YSYEKL, per germline. The trim removed 4 bases at V and 3 bases at J, leaving 4 bases unmatched. CDR3 sequence (DNA): TGCGCCAGCAGCCCGGGACAGGGTATCTACGAGCAGTACTTC. It yields the protein CASSPGQGIYEQYF.

In DNA form, the CDR3 reads TGCAGCGTTGACTCCCTCTGGAATGAGCAGTTCTTC. This codes for CSVDSLWNEQFF. The chain has TRBV29-1 and TRBJ2-1; D gene uncertain. This CDR3 contains 12 residues. V shed 3 bases and J shed 7 bases, with 10 bases lying between them. Germline-derived CDR1 and CDR2 are SQVTM and ANQGSEA.

This clonotype qualifies as medium-sized. The chain is built from TRBV29-1 and TRBJ2-1, with TRBD1 as a possible D gene (6 bases). The CDR3 totals 14 residues. Trimming shortened V by 3 bases and J by 10 bases, and 19 bases separated the two germline ends. Germline V gene sequence: CDR1 SQVTM, CDR2 ANQGSEA. CDR3 coding DNA: TGCAGCGTTGAGTGGCTACAGGGAACTAGGGAGCAGTTCTTC. It is translated as CSVEWLQGTREQFF.

This clonotype is termed medium-sized. V gene TRBV5-1 combines with J gene TRBJ2-3; TRBD2 matches 13 bases. V was pared by 3 bases and J by 2 bases, with 3 bases of the junction left unmatched. CDR3 length: 16 residues. Germline assignment: CDR1 SGHRS and CDR2 YFSETQ. The CDR3 DNA follows: TGCGCCAGCAGCTCGGGACTAGCGGGGATCACAGATACGCAGTATTTT. Translating it yields CASSSGLAGITDTQYF.

The sample holds many counts of this clonotype. The chain carries TRBV11-2 and TRBJ1-2; 7 bases map to TRBD1. The J segment lost 2 bases and the V segment lost 2 bases, leaving 5 bases of the junction unmatched. This CDR3 has 15 residues. The germline V gene has CDR1 SGHAT and CDR2 FQNNGV. DNA of the CDR3: TGTGCCAGCAGCTTATCTGGAGGGGGCAACTATGGCTACACCTTC. This codes for CASSLSGGGNYGYTF. Using reference TRBV11-2 and TRBJ1-2 for the parts outside the CDR3, the full variable domain is EAGVAQSPRYKIIEKRQSVAFWCNPISGHATLYWYQQILGQGPKLLIQFQNNGVVDDSQLPKDRFSAERLKGVDSTLKIQPAKLEDSAVYLCASSLSGGGNYGYTFGSGTRLTVV.

This clonotype was observed at least ten times. V and J are TRBV12-3 or TRBV12-4 and TRBJ1-5; D might be TRBD1 (6 bases). The CDR3 loop spans 15 amino acids. V was shortened by 5 bases and J by 7 bases, with 18 bases between the two germline ends. CDR3 DNA: TGTGCCAGCAGTCCGGGGGCAGCCGAGGGGCAGCCCCAGCATTTT. Translation: CASSPGAAEGQPQHF.

This clonotype was counted at least ten times. V gene TRBV12-3 or TRBV12-4 combines with J gene TRBJ2-7; D is unresolved. V lost 2 bases to trimming and J lost 3 bases, with 8 bases between them. The CDR3 length is 13 residues. In DNA, the CDR3 is TGTGCCAGCAGTTTAACGCATTACTACGAGCAGTACTTC. Its translation: CASSLTHYYEQYF.

This clonotype was observed many times. DNA for the CDR3: TGCGCCAGCAGCTTGGAGGGGGGGGCCAACGTCCTGACTTTC. Its translation is CASSLEGGANVLTF. The rearrangement links TRBV5-1 to TRBJ2-6; possibly TRBD1 for D (5 bases). Per germline, CDR1 SGHRS and CDR2 YFSETQ. The CDR3 runs to 14 residues. Trimming removed 0 bases from V and 4 bases from J, with 5 bases in between.

This clonotype was seen ten or more times. The gene calls are TRBV27 and TRBJ2-7; 9 bases are shared with TRBD2. Germline values: CDR1 MNHEY, CDR2 SMNVEV (reference sequence). The V gene end was trimmed by 6 bases and the J gene end by 0 bases; junction bases not matched to a gene: 6. CDR3 length: 15 amino acids. CDR3 DNA: TGTGCCAGCAGCTATCGACTAGCGGCCTCCTACGAGCAGTACTTC. Residues: CASSYRLAASYEQYF.

In its sample, this clonotype ranks as medium-sized. The rearrangement links TRBV2 to TRBJ2-1, with 8 bases aligning to TRBD2. V lost 8 bases to trimming and J lost 6 bases; unmatched junction nucleotides: 15. The V gene's germline CDR1 is SNHLY and CDR2 FYNNEI. The CDR3 runs to 16 residues. The CDR3 DNA sequence: TGTGCCAGCCGAAACTCCCCGGGACTAGGCTTCAATGAGCAGTTCTTC. Translation: CASRNSPGLGFNEQFF. The entire variable domain, with the rest obtained from reference TRBV2 and TRBJ2-1, is as follows: EPEVTQTPSHQVTQMGQEVILRCVPISNHLYFYWYRQILGQKVEFLVSFYNNEISEKSEIFDDQFSVERPDGSNFTLKIRSTKLEDSAMYFCASRNSPGLGFNEQFFGPGTRLTVL.

This clonotype was recorded a few times. Written as DNA, the CDR3 is TGCAGTGCTAGTCAGGGTCTCTATGGCTACACCTTC. Its translation: CSASQGLYGYTF. The chain joins TRBV20-1 to TRBJ1-2; TRBD1 is a possible D gene (5 bases). From germline, CDR1 is DFQATT and CDR2 SNEGSKA (reference sequence). The CDR3 sequence is 12 residues long. Deletions cut 3 bases from V and 4 bases from J, with 9 bases between.

This clonotype is medium-sized in the sample. This chain connects TRBV6-5 to TRBJ1-3; a weak D match, TRBD1 (6 bases). The CDR3 spans 14 residues. Trimming took 6 bases from V and 1 from J, leaving 10 bases between them. Germline-derived CDR1 and CDR2 are MNHEY and SVGAGI. CDR3 nucleotide sequence: TGTGCCAGCAGGCCAGGGGCGTCTGGAAACACCATATATTTT. Amino acid sequence: CASRPGASGNTIYF.

The table lists this clonotype with a few counts. V and J are TRBV13 and TRBJ1-1; tentative D call: TRBD1 (6 bases). Trimming took 1 base from V and 6 from J, leaving 9 bases between them. The germline V gene has CDR1 PRHDT and CDR2 FYEKMQ (reference sequence). The CDR3 is 13 residues long. The CDR3 DNA sequence: TGTGCCAGCAGCTTAGCCAGGGGAGCTGAAGCTTTCTTT. Translating it yields CASSLARGAEAFF.

In its sample, this clonotype was seen many times. The gene calls are TRBV7-8 and TRBJ2-3; D gene uncertain. There are 12 residues in the CDR3. Trimming removed 1 base at V and 5 bases at J, with 4 bases between. CDR1 is SGHVS and CDR2 is FQNEAQ in the germline V gene. DNA for the CDR3: TGTGCCAGCAGCTTAGAGGGAGATACGCAGTATTTT. Residues: CASSLEGDTQYF.

This clonotype was counted at least ten times. The genes are TRBV2 and TRBJ1-4; D is unclear. CDR1 is SNHLY, CDR2 FYNNEI, per germline. The CDR3 covers 18 residues. Trimming removed 4 bases from V and 3 bases from J, with 21 bases in between. CDR3 sequence reads: CASSVNRVFYGANEKLFF. Here the CDR3 DNA reads TGTGCCAGCAGTGTAAACCGGGTCTTCTATGGGGCTAATGAAAAACTGTTTTTT. Full variable domain (outside the CDR3, taken from reference TRBV2 and TRBJ1-4): EPEVTQTPSHQVTQMGQEVILRCVPISNHLYFYWYRQILGQKVEFLVSFYNNEISEKSEIFDDQFSVERPDGSNFTLKIRSTKLEDSAMYFCASSVNRVFYGANEKLFFGSGTQLSVL.

This clonotype was recorded a few times. This rearrangement joins TRBV4-1 to TRBJ2-1; D possibly corresponds to TRBD1 (5 bases). The CDR3 is made up of 15 amino acids. CDR1 and CDR2 (germline): MGHRA, YSYEKL. V gave up 1 base and J gave up 1 base, with 8 bases separating them. In DNA form, the CDR3 reads TGCGCCAGCAGCCAAGTCCAGGGATCCTACAATGAGCAGTTCTTC. Translation gives CASSQVQGSYNEQFF.

The genes are TRBV28 and TRBJ1-1; a weak D match, TRBD1 (5 bases). The germline V and J ends were trimmed by 10 bases and 7 bases, with 13 bases remaining between them. Germline CDR1 reads MDHEN; CDR2 reads SYDVKM. The CDR3 runs to 11 residues. The CDR3 loop is CATGREVEAFF. The CDR3 DNA reads TGTGCCACCGGCAGGGAGGTTGAAGCTTTCTTT.

There are a few counts of this clonotype. This chain joins TRBV29-1 and TRBJ1-1; 7 bases line up with TRBD1. Germline values: CDR1 SQVTM, CDR2 ANQGSEA. Trimming removed 2 bases from V and 0 bases from J; junction bases left unmatched: 9. The CDR3 covers 16 residues. The CDR3 region has the DNA TGCAGCGTTGAACCTTCCGACAGGGACATGAACACTGAAGCTTTCTTT. The encoded protein is CSVEPSDRDMNTEAFF.

Sample share makes this clonotype medium-sized. The V gene is TRBV7-2, the J gene TRBJ2-3; D may be TRBD1 (6 bases). The germline V and J ends were trimmed by 5 bases and 4 bases, with 19 bases remaining between them. CDR3 length: 16 residues. Germline CDR1 and CDR2: SGHTA and FQGNSA. CDR3 DNA sequence: TGTGCCAGCAGCCCATGGACAGCCAGTGACGCAGATACGCAGTATTTT. It is translated as CASSPWTASDADTQYF.